The text below deals with one T cell receptor (beta chain). Its antigen is still unknown. These data originate in a study of response to subunit inactivated influenza vaccine. TCRdb re-derived calls from the RT-PCR reads in MiXCR, one entry per CDR3 protein. The repertoire holds 700,000 to 800,000 distinct CDR3 sequences, with roughly 20% as singletons. V lost 0 bases and J lost 5; bases outside the gene matches: 7. Germline CDR1 is SGHRS and CDR2 is YFSETQ. There are 16 residues in the CDR3. Study-level points and caveats: The authors proposed limited new T cell recruitment per seasonal influenza vaccination.

The TCR originated in a man aged 50 to 60 who received an inactivated influenza vaccine. This material consisted of PBMCs from blood, taken less than 6 days after vaccination. V is TRBV5-1 and J is TRBJ2-5; 10 bases line up with TRBD2. The CDR3 nucleotides are TGCGCCAGCAGCTTGGATCGAGCGGGAGGGCCCGAGACCCAGTACTTC. It encodes CASSLDRAGGPETQYF.